These T cell receptor beta chains were read from a single sample in a study of CD8 T cells in Susac syndrome. TCRdb re-analysed the immunoSEQ multiplex PCR reads in MiXCR, keeping a single row per CDR3 protein. The sample shows approximately 190,000 distinct CDR3 sequences, roughly 90% of them seen only once. Sequenced input: CD4+ T cells from PBMCs. Receptor source: a human donor with Susac syndrome. The CDR3 runs from the conserved cysteine through the conserved F or W. A D gene is named only where the DNA matches it firmly. Size tells how often a clone was seen (once, few, many) or the class of an expanded clone, and some rows leave it out.

cdr3_nt: TGTGCCAGCACCGAATCACGACTAGCGGGATACTCTGGGGCCAACGTCCTGACTTTC
cdr3_aa: CASTESRLAGYSGANVLTF
d_call: TRBD2
v_call: TRBV6-1
clone_size: .
j_call: TRBJ2-6

cdr3_nt: TGTGCCAGCAGCCAGATGGGGACATTACCTAGCACAGATACGCAGTATTTT
cdr3_aa: CASSQMGTLPSTDTQYF
d_call: .
v_call: TRBV14
clone_size: .
j_call: TRBJ2-3

cdr3_nt: TGTGCCAGCAGTTACGGATCACCATACAATGAGCAGTTCTTC
cdr3_aa: CASSYGSPYNEQFF
d_call: .
v_call: TRBV6-5
clone_size: .
j_call: TRBJ2-1

cdr3_nt: TGTGCCACCAGTCCCGGGACTAGCGGGGGGGCGGCAGGTGAGCAGTTCTTC
cdr3_aa: CATSPGTSGGAAGEQFF
d_call: TRBD2
v_call: TRBV2
clone_size: .
j_call: TRBJ2-1

cdr3_nt: TGTGCCAGCAGTTTGAGGTTGAGGAATCAGCCCCAGCATTTT
cdr3_aa: CASSLRLRNQPQHF
d_call: .
v_call: TRBV28
clone_size: once
j_call: TRBJ1-5

cdr3_nt: TGTGCCAGCAGCGTAGGGACTAGCGGGCCGAACAATGAGCAGTTCTTC
cdr3_aa: CASSVGTSGPNNEQFF
d_call: TRBD2
v_call: TRBV9
clone_size: once
j_call: TRBJ2-1

cdr3_nt: TGTGCCAGCAGCGTATCCCCCCATACGGAACATGGCTACACCTTC
cdr3_aa: CASSVSPHTEHGYTF
d_call: .
v_call: TRBV9
clone_size: once
j_call: TRBJ1-2

cdr3_nt: TGTGCCACCAGTGAACCGACCACAGGGGCAGATACGCAGTATTTT
cdr3_aa: CATSEPTTGADTQYF
d_call: TRBD1
v_call: TRBV24-1
clone_size: .
j_call: TRBJ2-3

cdr3_nt: TGCGCCAGCAGCCAAGAAGGTAGCGGGGGGTCCCAACCTCGGGGAAGCAGAGAGACCCAGTACTTC
cdr3_aa: CASSQEGSGGSQPRGSRETQYF
d_call: TRBD2
v_call: TRBV4-1
clone_size: .
j_call: TRBJ2-5

cdr3_nt: TGTGCCAGCAGCTTAGTGGTGGGACAGGGGGCGTTCTACGAGCAGTACTTC
cdr3_aa: CASSLVVGQGAFYEQYF
d_call: TRBD1
v_call: TRBV11-2
clone_size: once
j_call: TRBJ2-7

cdr3_nt: TGCGCCAGCAGGATCGACAGGGACACTGAAAAACTGTTTTTT
cdr3_aa: CASRIDRDTEKLFF
d_call: TRBD1
v_call: TRBV5-1
clone_size: .
j_call: TRBJ1-4

cdr3_nt: TGTGCCAGCAGTTTCTCGGACAGGGGTTGGATTGGTTCGAACACTGAAGCTTTCTTT
cdr3_aa: CASSFSDRGWIGSNTEAFF
d_call: TRBD1
v_call: TRBV28
clone_size: .
j_call: TRBJ1-1

cdr3_nt: TGTGCCAGCAGCCGACACGACACGAACACTGAAGCTTTCTTT
cdr3_aa: CASSRHDTNTEAFF
d_call: .
v_call: TRBV3-1
clone_size: once
j_call: TRBJ1-1

cdr3_nt: TGTGCCAGCAGTGTATCCGGGACAGGGACGTCCGAGCAGTACTTC
cdr3_aa: CASSVSGTGTSEQYF
d_call: TRBD1
v_call: TRBV12-3/TRBV12-4
clone_size: .
j_call: TRBJ2-7

cdr3_nt: TGTGCCAGCAGTGACCCAAGTAGGGGGGGTAGAGCTTTCTTT
cdr3_aa: CASSDPSRGGRAFF
d_call: .
v_call: TRBV25-1
clone_size: .
j_call: TRBJ1-1

cdr3_nt: TGCGCCAGCAGCCCCCAGGGACCCACCGGGGAGCTGTTTTTT
cdr3_aa: CASSPQGPTGELFF
d_call: .
v_call: TRBV5-1
clone_size: .
j_call: TRBJ2-2

cdr3_nt: TGTGCCAGCAGCCCTGTATTAGGGGAGACCCAGTACTTC
cdr3_aa: CASSPVLGETQYF
d_call: .
v_call: TRBV3-1
clone_size: .
j_call: TRBJ2-5

cdr3_nt: TGTGCCAGCAGTGAGGCTAGCAGCCTCTATCAGCCCCAGCATTTT
cdr3_aa: CASSEASSLYQPQHF
d_call: .
v_call: TRBV2
clone_size: .
j_call: TRBJ1-5

cdr3_nt: TGTGCCAGCAGTTCCACCCCGCAGCGGGAGGGATACTACGAGCAGTACTTC
cdr3_aa: CASSSTPQREGYYEQYF
d_call: TRBD2
v_call: TRBV28
clone_size: .
j_call: TRBJ2-7

cdr3_nt: TGTGCCTGGCAGCTCAACTATGGCTACACCTTC
cdr3_aa: CAWQLNYGYTF
d_call: .
v_call: TRBV30
clone_size: .
j_call: TRBJ1-2

cdr3_nt: TGTGCCAGCAGCCGATACCGGGACAGTTATAACACTGAAGCTTTCTTT
cdr3_aa: CASSRYRDSYNTEAFF
d_call: TRBD1
v_call: TRBV5-6
clone_size: .
j_call: TRBJ1-1

cdr3_nt: TGTGCCAGCAGCCCTCAGTTGGACACTGAAGCTTTCTTT
cdr3_aa: CASSPQLDTEAFF
d_call: .
v_call: TRBV28
clone_size: .
j_call: TRBJ1-1

cdr3_nt: TGTGCCAGCAGTTTAGGCGCAGCAGGGCGCAGGGCTTTCTTT
cdr3_aa: CASSLGAAGRRAFF
d_call: .
v_call: TRBV12-3/TRBV12-4
clone_size: .
j_call: TRBJ1-1

cdr3_nt: TGTGCCTGGAAGTCTGGGGCCAACGTCCTGACTTTC
cdr3_aa: CAWKSGANVLTF
d_call: .
v_call: TRBV30
clone_size: once
j_call: TRBJ2-6

cdr3_nt: TGCAGCGTTGAAGAAGTCGTAGGTGGAAACACCATATATTTT
cdr3_aa: CSVEEVVGGNTIYF
d_call: .
v_call: TRBV29-1
clone_size: .
j_call: TRBJ1-3

cdr3_nt: TGTGCCAGCAGTGATAGAAGGGTCCCTGAAGCTTTCTTT
cdr3_aa: CASSDRRVPEAFF
d_call: .
v_call: TRBV2
clone_size: .
j_call: TRBJ1-1

cdr3_nt: TGTGCCAGCAGCCGACCCGTTCAGCGAAGAAGGGGAAGCTCCTACGAGCAGTACTTC
cdr3_aa: CASSRPVQRRRGSSYEQYF
d_call: .
v_call: TRBV6-1
clone_size: .
j_call: TRBJ2-7

cdr3_nt: TGTGCCAGCATATTCAGGGGGAGTAACACTGAAGCTTTCTTT
cdr3_aa: CASIFRGSNTEAFF
d_call: TRBD1
v_call: TRBV6-2/TRBV6-3
clone_size: .
j_call: TRBJ1-1

cdr3_nt: TGTGCCTGGGACTTCGGTAATGAAAAACTGTTTTTT
cdr3_aa: CAWDFGNEKLFF
d_call: .
v_call: TRBV30
clone_size: .
j_call: TRBJ1-4

cdr3_nt: TGCAGCGTAGATTTCTCAAGGACAGGGGGGAGATATGGCTACACCTTC
cdr3_aa: CSVDFSRTGGRYGYTF
d_call: TRBD1
v_call: TRBV29-1
clone_size: .
j_call: TRBJ1-2

cdr3_nt: TGTGCCAGCAGCTTCGCAGGGAAGAATGAGCAGTTCTTC
cdr3_aa: CASSFAGKNEQFF
d_call: .
v_call: TRBV7-3
clone_size: .
j_call: TRBJ2-1

cdr3_nt: TGCAGTGCTAGAGATCTGACAGGGAGAGATCAGCCCCAGCATTTT
cdr3_aa: CSARDLTGRDQPQHF
d_call: TRBD1
v_call: TRBV20-1
clone_size: .
j_call: TRBJ1-5

cdr3_nt: TGTGCCAGCAGTTACAAGACCGACAGGACCTTC
cdr3_aa: CASSYKTDRTF
d_call: .
v_call: TRBV6-6
clone_size: .
j_call: TRBJ1-2

cdr3_nt: TGTGCCAGTAGTATATTAGCGGGATCGGCAGAGTACGAGCAGTACTTC
cdr3_aa: CASSILAGSAEYEQYF
d_call: TRBD2
v_call: TRBV19
clone_size: .
j_call: TRBJ2-7

cdr3_nt: TGTGCCAGCAGTGGCCCTCGGTTCCAGCGGGGGGAGACCCAGTACTTC
cdr3_aa: CASSGPRFQRGETQYF
d_call: TRBD2
v_call: TRBV12-3/TRBV12-4
clone_size: .
j_call: TRBJ2-5

cdr3_nt: TGTGCCAGCAGCTTACGACACCCCCGGGGATCTAGGGGAGAGACCCAGTACTTC
cdr3_aa: CASSLRHPRGSRGETQYF
d_call: .
v_call: TRBV7-8
clone_size: .
j_call: TRBJ2-5

cdr3_nt: TGTGCCAGCAGCTTATCTAGCGGGAGGTACGAGCAGTACTTC
cdr3_aa: CASSLSSGRYEQYF
d_call: TRBD2
v_call: TRBV11-1
clone_size: .
j_call: TRBJ2-7

cdr3_nt: TGTGCCAGCACCCTTAGTTTGTGGGGTGGAAACACCATATATTTT
cdr3_aa: CASTLSLWGGNTIYF
d_call: .
v_call: TRBV28
clone_size: .
j_call: TRBJ1-3

cdr3_nt: TGTGCCAGCAGCGTAGGTGGGGCGACTAATGAAAAACTGTTTTTT
cdr3_aa: CASSVGGATNEKLFF
d_call: .
v_call: TRBV7-9
clone_size: .
j_call: TRBJ1-4

cdr3_nt: TGTGCCAGCAGTTTAGTACTCCACGGTCAGCCCCAGCATTTT
cdr3_aa: CASSLVLHGQPQHF
d_call: .
v_call: TRBV12-3/TRBV12-4
clone_size: .
j_call: TRBJ1-5

cdr3_nt: TGCGCCAGCAGCCAGGGACAGGCCATTGAGCCCCAGCATTTT
cdr3_aa: CASSQGQAIEPQHF
d_call: TRBD1
v_call: TRBV4-1
clone_size: .
j_call: TRBJ1-5

cdr3_nt: TGTGCCAGCAGCTTAATTAGCGGGGTCTACGAGCAGTACTTC
cdr3_aa: CASSLISGVYEQYF
d_call: TRBD2
v_call: TRBV7-2
clone_size: .
j_call: TRBJ2-7

cdr3_nt: TGTGCCAGTTGGGACGGCCGCCTCTCTGGAAACACCATATATTTT
cdr3_aa: CASWDGRLSGNTIYF
d_call: .
v_call: TRBV28
clone_size: once
j_call: TRBJ1-3